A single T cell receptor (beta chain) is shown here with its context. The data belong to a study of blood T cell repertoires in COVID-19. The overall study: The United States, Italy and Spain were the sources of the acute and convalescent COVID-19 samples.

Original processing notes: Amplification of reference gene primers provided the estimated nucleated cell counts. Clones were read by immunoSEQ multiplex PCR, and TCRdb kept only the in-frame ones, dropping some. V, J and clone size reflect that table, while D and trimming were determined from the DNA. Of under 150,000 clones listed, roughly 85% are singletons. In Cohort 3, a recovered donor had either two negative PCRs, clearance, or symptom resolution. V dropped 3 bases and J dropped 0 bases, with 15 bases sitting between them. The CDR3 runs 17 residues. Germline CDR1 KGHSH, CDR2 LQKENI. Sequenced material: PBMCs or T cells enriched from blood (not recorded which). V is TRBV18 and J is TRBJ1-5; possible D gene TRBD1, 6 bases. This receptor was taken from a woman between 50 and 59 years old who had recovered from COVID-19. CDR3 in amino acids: CASSPRGRTASNQPQHF. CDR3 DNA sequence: TGTGCCAGCTCACCTCGGGGACGGACAGCTAGCAATCAGCCCCAGCATTTT.